A selection of T cell receptor beta chains follows, all from one sample in a study of blood T cells in healthy people across ages. TCRdb recomputed calls from the 5' RACE reads with MiXCR, one row per CDR3 protein. The sample holds under 2 million distinct CDR3 sequences; about 31% are singletons and the top ten take approximately 10%. What was sequenced was blood. These receptor sequences come from a woman aged 25-40 years in good health. Both conserved end residues are part of each CDR3. D genes are given only for firm matches. Where a row states a size, it is once, few, many or the class of an expanded clone; other rows omit it.

DNA | CDR3 | size | D | J | V
TGTGCCAGCAGCCCCCCGGGGGGGCAGGACAATGAGCAGTTCTTC | CASSPPGGQDNEQFF | - | TRBD2 | TRBJ2-1 | TRBV7-9
TGTGCCAGCAGCATAAGGGTTAGGTTGAACACTGAAGCTTTCTTT | CASSIRVRLNTEAFF | - | - | TRBJ1-1 | TRBV21-1
TGTGCCAGCGCACCTTGGGGGGCCGTGAACACCGGGGAGCTGTTTTTT | CASAPWGAVNTGELFF | - | - | TRBJ2-2 | TRBV5-6
TGTGCCAGCAGTTTAAGGACAGCCAACAATCAGCCCCAGCATTTT | CASSLRTANNQPQHF | few | - | TRBJ1-5 | TRBV12-3/TRBV12-4
TGTGCTAGTGGTCCCGGGACAGGGGACTATGGCTACACCTTC | CASGPGTGDYGYTF | - | TRBD1 | TRBJ1-2 | TRBV12-5
TGTGCCAGCAGTGAAGGAGGCAGGGCTGCTTTCTTT | CASSEGGRAAFF | - | - | TRBJ1-1 | TRBV25-1
TGTGCCAGCAGTTACTTTGGTCAAGCGGGCAGCTCCTATAATTTACCCCTCCACTTT | CASSYFGQAGSSYNLPLHF | - | - | TRBJ1-6 | TRBV6-5
TGTGCCAGCACTCGACAGTCAACTAATGAAAAACTGTTTTTT | CASTRQSTNEKLFF | - | - | TRBJ1-4 | TRBV6-2/TRBV6-3
TGTGCCAGCAGCCAGCCACCTGGTAGTGCGCAGTTCTTC | CASSQPPGSAQFF | - | - | TRBJ2-1 | TRBV3-1
TGTGCCAGTAGTATAACAGAGGGATCGGGGAGACAGCCCCAGCATTTT | CASSITEGSGRQPQHF | few | - | TRBJ1-5 | TRBV19
TGTGCCAGCAGCCTCACGTCCGGCGGGAGCTCCTACAATGAGCAGTTCTTC | CASSLTSGGSSYNEQFF | - | TRBD2 | TRBJ2-1 | TRBV13
TGCAGTGCTAACTACCACAGTGCCTACAATGAGCAGTTCTTC | CSANYHSAYNEQFF | - | - | TRBJ2-1 | TRBV20-1
TGCGCCAGCAGTGAAGGGGCACGACTAGAGGGCTACACCTTC | CASSEGARLEGYTF | - | - | TRBJ1-2 | TRBV10-2
TGTGCCAGCAGCCCACTAGCGGGGGGAATCTTCACAGATACGCAGTATTTT | CASSPLAGGIFTDTQYF | - | TRBD2 | TRBJ2-3 | TRBV3-1
TGTGCCACCAGCAGAGTGAGTTTGACAGGGCAAGGGCGCCAAGAGACCCGGTACTTC | CATSRVSLTGQGRQETRYF | - | TRBD1 | TRBJ2-5 | TRBV15
TGTGCCAGCAGCTACGGGGTGAACAATGAGCAGTACTTC | CASSYGVNNEQYF | - | - | TRBJ2-7 | TRBV11-2
TGCAGCGTTACAGGGGTCTACAATGAGCAGTTCTTC | CSVTGVYNEQFF | - | TRBD1 | TRBJ2-1 | TRBV29-1
TGTGCCAGCAGTTACTCGAACAGGGCGTATGGCTACACCTTC | CASSYSNRAYGYTF | few | - | TRBJ1-2 | TRBV6-2/TRBV6-3
TGCGGCGTTGAAGATCAACTAGCGGAGACCAACACCGGGGAGCTGTTTTTT | CGVEDQLAETNTGELFF | - | TRBD2 | TRBJ2-2 | TRBV29-1